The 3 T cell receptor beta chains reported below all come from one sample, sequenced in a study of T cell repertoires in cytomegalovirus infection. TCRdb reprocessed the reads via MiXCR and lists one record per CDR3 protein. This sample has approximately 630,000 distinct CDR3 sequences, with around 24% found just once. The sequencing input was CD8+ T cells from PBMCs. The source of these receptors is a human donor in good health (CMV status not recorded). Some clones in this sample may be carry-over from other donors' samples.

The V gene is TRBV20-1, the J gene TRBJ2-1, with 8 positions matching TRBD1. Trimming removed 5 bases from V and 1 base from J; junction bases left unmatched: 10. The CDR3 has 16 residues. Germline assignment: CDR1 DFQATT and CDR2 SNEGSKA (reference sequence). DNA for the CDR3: TGCAGTGCTTTATCTACCGGACAGGGATCCTACAATGAGCAGTTCTTC. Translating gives CSALSTGQGSYNEQFF.

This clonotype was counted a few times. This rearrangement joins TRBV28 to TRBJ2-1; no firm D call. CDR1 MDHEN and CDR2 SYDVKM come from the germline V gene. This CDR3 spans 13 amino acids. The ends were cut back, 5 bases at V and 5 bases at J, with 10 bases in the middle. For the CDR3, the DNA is TGTGCCAGCAGTCTGTACTCAGACAATGAGCAGTTCTTC. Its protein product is CASSLYSDNEQFF.

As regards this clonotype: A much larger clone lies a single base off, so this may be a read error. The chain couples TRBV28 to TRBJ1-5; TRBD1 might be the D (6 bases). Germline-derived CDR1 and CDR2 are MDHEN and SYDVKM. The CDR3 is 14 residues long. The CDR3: CASSQTGNNQPLHF. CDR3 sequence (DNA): TGTGCCAGCAGTCAGACAGGAAACAATCAGCCCCTGCATTTT.